Below, 9 T cell receptor beta chains from the same sample are listed, as sequenced in a study of immune evolution from preneoplasia to lung adenocarcinoma. Method: immunoSEQ multiplex PCR; TCRdb's copy keeps in-frame clones and lacks some. In the table there are approximately 4,900 clones, 75% to 80% of which are singletons. Specimen: FFPE normal lung tissue adjacent to the tumor. These receptors were taken from a person aged 55 to 75 with lung adenocarcinoma.

V gene TRBV11-2 combines with J gene TRBJ2-1; 8 bases match TRBD2. The CDR3 totals 16 residues. With V trimmed by 5 bases and J by 1 base, 7 bases remained unmatched. CDR1 SGHAT and CDR2 FQNNGV come from the germline V gene. For the CDR3, the DNA is TGTGCCAGCAGCGAATATCGGGGGGGGTCCTACAATGAGCAGTTCTTC. It yields the protein CASSEYRGGSYNEQFF. The full variable domain, rest sourced from reference TRBV11-2 and TRBJ2-1, is EAGVAQSPRYKIIEKRQSVAFWCNPISGHATLYWYQQILGQGPKLLIQFQNNGVVDDSQLPKDRFSAERLKGVDSTLKIQPAKLEDSAVYLCASSEYRGGSYNEQFFGPGTRLTVL.

This chain joins TRBV15 and TRBJ2-5; D ambiguous. Germline loops: CDR1 LNHNV, CDR2 YYDKDF (reference sequence). This CDR3 region has 12 residues. Trimming cost V 3 bases and J 0 bases, with 2 bases left between them. The CDR3 coding sequence is TGTGCCACCAGCAGGGACCAAGAGACCCAGTACTTC. Protein product: CATSRDQETQYF.

The chain employs TRBV7-2 and TRBJ1-2; D is undetermined. V lost 0 bases, J lost 7 bases, and 12 bases lay in between. The CDR3 totals 14 residues. Germline values: CDR1 SGHTA, CDR2 FQGNSA. This chain's CDR3 is CASSLAGLRIGYTF. Written as DNA, the CDR3 is TGTGCCAGCAGCTTAGCGGGTCTGAGGATTGGCTACACCTTC.

The chain has TRBV11-2 and TRBJ2-3; TRBD2 aligns across 14 bases. With V trimmed by 5 bases and J by 2 bases, 9 bases remained unmatched. This CDR3 has 18 amino acids. The germline gives CDR1 SGHAT, CDR2 FQNNGV. CDR3 loop: CASSRGLAGGSFTDTQYF. CDR3 sequence (DNA): TGTGCCAGCAGCCGAGGACTAGCGGGAGGTTCCTTCACAGATACGCAGTATTTT.

The genes are TRBV4-2 and TRBJ2-1; 8 nucleotides agree with TRBD2. J gave up 0 bases and V 4 bases, and 11 bases lay outside the gene matches. Germline V gives CDR1 LGHNA, CDR2 YNFKEQ. CDR3 size: 18 residues. The DNA of the CDR3 is TGTGCCAGCAGCCCCCGACCGACCGGGACTAGCTCCTACAATGAGCAGTTCTTC. Translated: CASSPRPTGTSSYNEQFF.

This clone showed up just a few times. The chain carries TRBV5-6 and TRBJ1-2; 9 nucleotides line up with TRBD1. CDR3 length: 15 residues. In germline, CDR1 is SGHDT, CDR2 YYEEEE. J gave up 4 bases and V 3 bases, and 7 bases lay outside the gene matches. The CDR3 loop reads CASSWDRELFYGYTF. CDR3 DNA sequence: TGTGCCAGCAGCTGGGACAGGGAGTTATTCTATGGCTACACCTTC.

The gene calls are TRBV6-1 and TRBJ2-7; D is perhaps TRBD2 (5 bases). V lost 5 bases and J lost 4, with 15 bases in between. Germline CDR1 reads MNHNS; CDR2 reads SASEGT. CDR3 size: 14 residues. As DNA, the CDR3 is TGTGCCAGCAGTATCGGTTACTCGGGGTACGAGCAGTACTTC. Amino acids: CASSIGYSGYEQYF.

The chain uses TRBV10-3 and TRBJ2-5, with TRBD1 matching 7 bases. V lost 2 bases to trimming and J lost 4 bases; unmatched junction nucleotides: 10. There are 16 residues in the CDR3. CDR1 and CDR2 from the germline V gene are ENHRY and SYGVKD. DNA of the CDR3: TGTGCCATCAGTGAGCCGAAGCGACAGGGCCCAGAGACCCAGTACTTC. Amino acid sequence: CAISEPKRQGPETQYF.

This chain links TRBV5-6 with TRBJ2-1; TRBD1 or TRBD2 may be the D gene (5 bases each). Trimming removed 3 bases at V and 6 bases at J, with 16 bases between. This CDR3 spans 15 amino acids. Germline CDR1 is SGHDT and CDR2 is YYEEEE. The CDR3 here is CASSSNAGTRNEQFF. The CDR3 nucleotides are TGTGCCAGCAGCTCCAATGCCGGGACCCGCAATGAGCAGTTCTTC.